The clone carrying this TCR beta chain was counted only a few times. The antigen is undetermined. Given a much more abundant clone one base away, this may be a read error. The sample originates from a study of tumor and adjacent non-tumor tissue in lung cancer. About the study: The patients, about nine men and a few women, were about 30 to 85 with stage I to III disease.

A modified ARM-PCR protocol with three rounds of nested PCR amplified TCRbeta. TCRdb used MiXCR to reprocess the multiplex PCR reads, holding one entry per CDR3 protein. This table has 120,000 or so distinct CDR3 sequences, 55% to 75% appearing once. No cell sorting was done before RNA was extracted from the tissue. Donors were chemotherapy-naive, newly diagnosed lung cancer surgical patients in China, August–late 2014. From germline, CDR1 is DFQATT and CDR2 SNEGSKA (reference sequence). The CDR3 has 13 residues. With V trimmed by 8 bases and J by 5 bases, 9 bases remained unmatched. Study-wide points: Shorter survival was associated with higher TCR diversity in tumors. Tumor repertoires had a smaller top 100 clone share than normal lung.

Sequences were obtained from lung tumor tissue. This clonotype was obtained from a man aged 30-40 years with non-small cell lung cancer. The chain combines TRBV20-1 with TRBJ2-3; 8 nucleotides align to TRBD1. In nucleotides, the CDR3 is TGCAGTACTGTACAGGGGGGACAAGATACGCAGTATTTT. Amino acids: CSTVQGGQDTQYF.